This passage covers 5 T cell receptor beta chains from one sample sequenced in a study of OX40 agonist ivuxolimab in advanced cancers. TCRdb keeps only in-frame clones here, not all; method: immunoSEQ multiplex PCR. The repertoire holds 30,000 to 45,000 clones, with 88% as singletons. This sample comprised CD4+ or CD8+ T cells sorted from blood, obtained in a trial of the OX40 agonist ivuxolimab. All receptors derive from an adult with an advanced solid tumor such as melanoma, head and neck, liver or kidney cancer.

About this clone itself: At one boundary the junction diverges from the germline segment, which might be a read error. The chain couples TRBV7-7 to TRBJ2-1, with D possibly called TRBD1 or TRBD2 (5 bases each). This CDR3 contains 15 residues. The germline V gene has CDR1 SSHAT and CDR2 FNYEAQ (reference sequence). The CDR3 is CASSLGDGSYNEQFF. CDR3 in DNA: TGTGCTAGCAGCTTGGGGGATGGGTCCTACAATGAGCAGTTCTTC.

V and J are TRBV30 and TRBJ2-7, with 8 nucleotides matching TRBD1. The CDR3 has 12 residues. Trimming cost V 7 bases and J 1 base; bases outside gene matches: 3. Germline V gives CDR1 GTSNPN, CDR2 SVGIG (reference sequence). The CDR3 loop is CALGTGSYEQYF. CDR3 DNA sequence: TGTGCCTTAGGGACAGGTTCCTACGAGCAGTACTTC.

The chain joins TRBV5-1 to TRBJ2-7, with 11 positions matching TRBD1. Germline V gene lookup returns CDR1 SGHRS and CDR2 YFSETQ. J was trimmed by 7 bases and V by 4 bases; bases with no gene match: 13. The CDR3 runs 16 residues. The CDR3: CASSRPRGQGAGEQYF. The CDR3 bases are TGCGCCAGCAGCCGACCGCGAGGACAGGGGGCGGGGGAGCAGTACTTC. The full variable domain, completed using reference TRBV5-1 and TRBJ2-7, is KAGVTQTPRYLIKTRGQQVTLSCSPISGHRSVSWYQQTPGQGLQFLFEYFSETQRNKGNFPGRFSGRQFSNSRSEMNVSTLELGDSALYLCASSRPRGQGAGEQYFGPGTRLTVT.

Here the CDR3 reads CASRGPGTDEQYF. In DNA, the CDR3 is TGTGCCAGCAGAGGACCCGGGACAGACGAGCAGTACTTC. The genes are TRBV6-6 and TRBJ2-7; 7 nucleotides align to TRBD1. The V gene end was trimmed by 6 bases and the J gene end by 5 bases; junction bases not matched to a gene: 7. This CDR3 has 13 residues. Germline loops: CDR1 MNHNY, CDR2 SVGAGI (reference sequence).

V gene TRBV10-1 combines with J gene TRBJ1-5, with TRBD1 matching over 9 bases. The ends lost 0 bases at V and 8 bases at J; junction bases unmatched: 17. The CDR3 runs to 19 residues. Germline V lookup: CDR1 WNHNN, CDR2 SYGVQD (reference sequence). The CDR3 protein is CASSESDRWTGEIIEPQHF. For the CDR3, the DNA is TGCGCCAGCAGTGAGTCAGATAGATGGACAGGGGAAATCATAGAGCCCCAGCATTTT.